The 2 T cell receptor gamma chains below were found in one sample sequenced in a study of γδ T cells in repeated Plasmodium falciparum infection. Vgamma9/Vdelta2+ and Vdelta2-negative gammadelta T cells were flow-sorted from PBMC for bulk sequencing. TCRdb reapplied CATT to the multiplex PCR reads. The sample lists 20,000 to 30,000 gamma-chain clones; 2.5% to 3.5% were seen once. Sequencing was done on a sample of gamma-delta T cells from blood. The receptors shown here come from a pool of human donors (malaria-infected and uninfected, not separated).

The sample holds many counts of this clone. The protein TCRdb lists belongs to a much larger clone and differs from this DNA's translation at residue 2, which points to a read error; the protein shown is made from the DNA. The gene calls are TRGV9 and TRGJP. The J gene, not given by TCRdb, was assigned here from a germline match of the nucleotide sequence. The CDR3 is made up of 13 amino acids. Germline V gene data show CDR1 as GITISATS and CDR2 as ISYDGTV (reference sequence). In DNA, the CDR3 is TGTACCTTGGGGGAGTTGGGCAAAAAAATCAAGGTATTT. The encoded protein is CTLGELGKKIKVF.

This clone was detected ten times or more. This probably arose from a read error, given a far larger clone one base away. This CDR3 is also generated by other DNA sequences in the sample. The chain links TRGV9 to TRGJP. The J gene, not given by TCRdb, was assigned here from a germline match of the nucleotide sequence. Germline CDR1 reads GITISATS; CDR2 reads ISYDGTV (reference sequence). The CDR3 contains 18 residues. The CDR3 DNA reads as TGTGCCCTGTGGGAGGTGCGGAGAGGAGAGTTGGGCAAAAAAATCAAGGTATTT. Protein sequence: CALWEVRRGELGKKIKVF.